This TCR beta chain was obtained from a study of blood T cells in healthy people across ages. Comments on this clonotype: Germline is not matched at one junction end, which may reflect a read error.

Using a J-beta primer mix together with a sample-barcoded 5' primer, a second PCR was run for about 7 to 12 cycles. TCRdb ran MiXCR on the 5' RACE reads and lists one entry per CDR3 protein. Counted here are more than 750,000 distinct CDR3 sequences, 25% to 35% occurring once; the ten biggest clones make up roughly 10%. The CDR3 has 14 amino acids. Looked up from germline, CDR1 is WSHSY and CDR2 is SAAADI. This sample also belongs to another study, concerning T cells of mothers and their children.

Source material: blood. The chain uses TRBV10-2 and TRBJ2-7; 8 positions match TRBD2. This TCR derives from a woman between 40 and 50 years old in good health. CDR3: CVSILGRGVYEQYF. The CDR3 nucleotides are TGCGTCAGCATCCTAGGGCGGGGGGTGTACGAGCAGTACTTC.